This entry describes one T cell receptor (beta chain). Its antigen has not been determined. No per-base quality is available; no much larger clone lies one base away. Spanning cysteine to phenylalanine, the CDR3 consists of 13 amino acids. Of all the DNA, just the CDR3 is kept, 39 bases in frame from base 1. CDR1 and CDR2 were assigned from the germline V gene as SGHDN and FVKESK. Deletion took 4 bases off V and 6 bases off J, with a span of 9 bases between the germline ends. A case-control design nested within a healthcare worker cohort in London, UK, was used, with weekly nasopharyngeal swab PCR tests and blood sampling performed. Healthcare workers were recruited between 23 and 31 March 2020, during the week of the UK lockdown, and were followed weekly for up to about 15 weeks. This record comes from a study of early T cells in non-severe SARS-CoV-2 infection (dated by TCRdb to the early 2020s). Broadly, across the study: Because TCR sequencing was done on bulk RNA from unsorted whole blood, the alpha and beta chains could not be paired. Beyond this particular receptor, the publication reports: VDJdb matching was skewed toward anti-spike CD8 responses and likely underestimated virus-specific expansions, missing private and CD4 specificities.

Libraries were built with 5' RACE. Sequencing used a NextSeq 500. The TCR library protocol attached unique molecular identifiers to individual cDNA molecules to correct for sequencing error and PCR bias. Both TCR alpha and beta chains were sequenced, and tight co-correlation was observed between alpha and beta sequence abundances in each sample. On the study's bioinformatics: Decombinator V4 was used to annotate TCR sequences for V gene, J gene and CDR3. Expanded TCRs were defined as changing significantly between any two time points under a Poisson model with p below 0.0001. TCR abundances were normalised to the total number of TCRs sequenced per sample and expressed as counts per million. MAIT TCRs were defined by TRAV1-2 paired with TRAJ12, TRAJ20 or TRAJ33, and iNKT TCRs by TRAV10 paired with TRAJ18. VDJdb, accessed on 1 November 2021, was searched for TCRs annotated for CMV, EBV and SARS-CoV-2, and TCRs annotated for more than one antigen were excluded. TCRdb reprocessing: public reads trimmed at Q25 with fastp, clones called with MiXCR, in-frame beta chains kept. One record per CDR3 amino acid sequence lists the most common genes and DNA. TCRdb's processing, not the authors' own work, is the source of the V and J calls. This sample lists around 61,000 distinct CDR3 sequences; about 15% were detected once. The ten biggest clones cover approximately 4% of the sample.

This TCR came from an adult who was a healthcare worker with PCR-confirmed SARS-CoV-2 infection or an uninfected control (not recorded which). The rearrangement combines TRBV14 with TRBJ2-2; the D gene cannot be resolved reliably. Sample: whole blood, taken at baseline. The CDR3 reads CASSLRWPGELFF. The DNA sequence is TGTGCCAGCAGCCTTAGATGGCCCGGGGAGCTGTTTTTT.